Below, 30 T cell receptor beta chains from the same sample are listed, as sequenced in a study of T cells in Graves' hyperthyroidism and ophthalmopathy. Using RNA transcripts as the source, TCR beta CDR3 regions were amplified. RT-PCR in the first round (using the HTBI primer set) targeted the TCR CDR3. MiXCR, applied by TCRdb to the multiplex PCR reads, yields one record per CDR3 protein. The sample lists 600,000 to 700,000 distinct CDR3 sequences, 45% occurring once. The specimen was peripheral blood or thyroid tissue (not recorded which). The receptors come from an adult man with Graves' disease, either hyperthyroidism or ophthalmopathy (not recorded which).

This clonotype was seen many times. This sequence joins TRBV2 and TRBJ2-5, with 8 bases matching TRBD1. Germline CDR1 reads SNHLY; CDR2 reads FYNNEI. Unmatched junction bases numbered 5, after V lost 6 bases and J lost 5 bases. CDR3 length: 13 residues. The CDR3 DNA reads TGTGCCAGCAGCGGACAGGGACCCGAGACCCAGTACTTC. Protein: CASSGQGPETQYF.

This clonotype was found once. The chain employs TRBV25-1 and TRBJ1-4; 7 nucleotides align to TRBD1. The germline CDR1 and CDR2 sequences are MGHDK and SYGVNS. There are 12 residues in the CDR3. The J segment lost 6 bases and the V segment lost 7 bases, leaving 2 bases of the junction unmatched. Here the CDR3 DNA reads TGTGCCAGCAACACAGGGGATGAAAAACTGTTTTTT. Its protein is CASNTGDEKLFF. Based on the CDR3 plus reference TRBV25-1 and TRBJ1-4, the full variable domain is EADIYQTPRYLVIGTGKKITLECSQTMGHDKMYWYQQDPGMELHLIHYSYGVNSTEKGDLSSESTVSRIRTEHFPLTLESARPSHTSQYLCASNTGDEKLFFGSGTQLSVL.

This clonotype has only a few counts. V usage is TRBV14 and J usage is TRBJ2-7, with D perhaps TRBD2 (6 bases). Germline V gene lookup returns CDR1 SGHDN and CDR2 FVKESK. V lost 0 bases and J lost 3, with 12 bases in between. The CDR3 spans 15 residues. The CDR3 bases are TGTGCCAGCAGCCAAGAGGCGGGAACCTTCTACGAGCAGTACTTC. This translates into CASSQEAGTFYEQYF.

This clonotype was seen a few times. The rearrangement links TRBV9 to TRBJ1-3, with 7 bases lining up with TRBD1. This CDR3 is built from 16 residues. Germline CDR1 reads SGDLS; CDR2 reads YYNGEE. Trimming took 3 bases from V and 2 from J; bases not matched to a gene: 8. In DNA form, the CDR3 reads TGTGCCAGCAGCGAGACAGGGCTGTCCACTGGAAACACCATATATTTT. Translated: CASSETGLSTGNTIYF. The full variable domain, its missing parts supplied by reference TRBV9 and TRBJ1-3, is DSGVTQTPKHLITATGQRVTLRCSPRSGDLSVYWYQQSLDQGLQFLIQYYNGEERAKGNILERFSAQQFPDLHSELNLSSLELGDSALYFCASSETGLSTGNTIYFGEGSWLTVV.

This chain joins TRBV15 and TRBJ1-2; D gene uncertain. Trimming stripped 3 bases from V and 5 bases from J, with 19 bases between. This CDR3 comprises 16 residues. From germline, CDR1 is LNHNV and CDR2 YYDKDF (reference sequence). Written as DNA, the CDR3 is TGTGCCACCAGCAGCGTTGATACGGTACAGATGTATGGCTACACCTTC. Protein sequence: CATSSVDTVQMYGYTF. The full variable domain, in which reference TRBV15 and TRBJ1-2 provide the parts outside the CDR3, is DAMVIQNPRYQVTQFGKPVTLSCSQTLNHNVMYWYQQKSSQAPKLLFHYYDKDFNNEADTPDNFQSRRPNTSFCFLDIRSPGLGDTAMYLCATSSVDTVQMYGYTFGSGTRLTVV.

This clonotype was detected many times. This sequence joins TRBV7-3 and TRBJ1-5; D is possibly TRBD1 (6 bases). The germline gives CDR1 SGHTA, CDR2 FQGTGA. The CDR3 runs to 19 residues. V lost 5 bases, J lost 3 bases, and 26 bases lay in between. The DNA for the CDR3 is TGTGCCAGCAGCCTCCACAGGGAAAGGGTGTGGGGGGACAATCAGCCCCAGCATTTT. The encoded protein is CASSLHRERVWGDNQPQHF.

CDR3 nucleotide sequence: TGCGCCAGCAGCTTGTCGAGCAGGGTGGACACTGAAGCTTTCTTT. Its translation is CASSLSSRVDTEAFF. The chain uses TRBV5-1 and TRBJ1-1; TRBD1 might be the D (5 bases). The CDR3 extends over 15 amino acids. The V end lost 1 base, the J end lost 3 bases, and 13 bases lay between the germline ends. Germline V gives CDR1 SGHRS, CDR2 YFSETQ. Supplemented by reference TRBV5-1 and TRBJ1-1, the full variable domain reads KAGVTQTPRYLIKTRGQQVTLSCSPISGHRSVSWYQQTPGQGLQFLFEYFSETQRNKGNFPGRFSGRQFSNSRSEMNVSTLELGDSALYLCASSLSSRVDTEAFFGQGTRLTVV.

The chain has TRBV25-1 and TRBJ2-5, with D possibly called TRBD1 or TRBD2 (5 bases each). Germline loops: CDR1 MGHDK, CDR2 SYGVNS. Trimming took 11 bases from V and 5 from J, leaving 24 bases between them. The CDR3 is 15 residues long. DNA for the CDR3: TGTGCCGATCCGGGGCTTACGGGAAGGAAGGAGACCCAGTACTTC. It specifies CADPGLTGRKETQYF.

The chain uses TRBV10-3 and TRBJ1-1, with D tentatively TRBD1 (6 bases). With 5 bases removed from V and 9 bases from J, the gap between germline ends came to 19 bases. CDR3 length: 14 amino acids. Germline CDR1 reads ENHRY; CDR2 reads SYGVKD. The CDR3 bases are TGTGCCATCAGTTTACCCGGGGGCGGACCTCAAGCTTTCTTT. It is translated as CAISLPGGGPQAFF.

The rearrangement joins TRBV2 to TRBJ1-2; 10 bases line up with TRBD1. Unmatched junction bases numbered 8, after V lost 4 bases and J lost 6 bases. CDR1 and CDR2 (germline): SNHLY, FYNNEI. This CDR3 contains 15 residues. This CDR3 is CASSGQGASVDGYTF. Here the CDR3 DNA reads TGTGCCAGCAGTGGACAGGGGGCATCGGTGGATGGCTACACCTTC.

The V call is TRBV29-1, the J call TRBJ1-1; D gene ambiguous. This CDR3 contains 12 residues. V lost 7 bases, J lost 1 base, and 10 bases lay in between. The germline CDR1 and CDR2 sequences are SQVTM and ANQGSEA. The DNA for the CDR3 is TGCAGCGCCAAGGGTACGAACACTGAAGCTTTCTTT. Its translation is CSAKGTNTEAFF.

The rearrangement joins TRBV7-1 to TRBJ1-1; TRBD1 aligns across 11 bases. TRBV7-1 is an ORF, with its function uncertain. J was trimmed by 4 bases and V by 3 bases; bases with no gene match: 10. The CDR3 loop spans 17 amino acids. The CDR3 loop reads CASSSPLGQGAGTEAFF. In DNA, the CDR3 is TGTGCCAGCAGCTCCCCCCTCGGACAGGGGGCAGGCACTGAAGCTTTCTTT.

The sample holds a few counts of this clonotype. The V gene is TRBV7-2, the J gene TRBJ1-5, with 9 bases fitting TRBD1. The CDR3 is 16 amino acids. CDR1 SGHTA and CDR2 FQGNSA come from the germline V gene. V trimming: 4 bases; J trimming: 6 bases; junction bases outside the gene matches: 10. The CDR3 protein is CASSSAAGTGFQPQHF. DNA of the CDR3: TGTGCCAGCAGCTCAGCCGCTGGGACAGGGTTTCAGCCCCAGCATTTT.

The rearrangement uses TRBV14 and TRBJ1-2, with 12 bases identical to TRBD1. The V gene end was trimmed by 4 bases and the J gene end by 6 bases; junction bases not matched to a gene: 9. CDR3 length: 16 amino acids. The germline gives CDR1 SGHDN, CDR2 FVKESK. CDR3 residues: CASSLIRDRGLDGYTF. DNA for the CDR3: TGTGCCAGCAGCCTAATCCGGGACAGGGGGCTGGATGGCTACACCTTC.

The V gene is TRBV2, the J gene TRBJ2-7, with TRBD2 identical over 8 bases. This CDR3 is built from 14 residues. CDR1 SNHLY and CDR2 FYNNEI come from the germline V gene. The ends lost 2 bases at V and 6 bases at J; junction bases unmatched: 6. CDR3 residues: CASSEREGLPEQYF. CDR3 DNA: TGTGCCAGCAGTGAACGGGAGGGCCTCCCCGAGCAGTACTTC.

Concerning this clonotype itself: A much larger clonotype is one base distant, so this may be a read error. This chain links TRBV10-3 with TRBJ2-5, with 9 nucleotides matching TRBD1. CDR1 is ENHRY and CDR2 is SYGVKD in the germline V gene. The CDR3 is made up of 15 amino acids. Trimming cost V 2 bases and J 1 base; bases outside gene matches: 2. The CDR3 sequence: CAISEGTGRQETQYF. The DNA for the CDR3 is TGTGCCATCAGTGAGGGGACAGGGCGCCAAGAGACCCAGTACTTC.

A few counts support this clonotype. The chain links TRBV12-3 or TRBV12-4 to TRBJ2-5; 8 bases are shared with TRBD1. This CDR3 has 15 amino acids. J gave up 4 bases and V 4 bases, and 8 bases lay outside the gene matches. CDR3 amino acids: CASSYSAGTGETQYF. The CDR3 nucleotides read TGTGCCAGCAGTTACTCGGCCGGGACAGGAGAGACCCAGTACTTC.

The genes are TRBV15 and TRBJ1-2; weak D call: TRBD1 (6 bases). Trimming stripped 5 bases from V and 6 bases from J, with 22 bases between. This CDR3 comprises 16 residues. Per the germline V gene, CDR1 is LNHNV and CDR2 is YYDKDF (reference sequence). The CDR3 reads CATSGTQDRTEDGYTF. The CDR3 DNA reads TGTGCCACCAGCGGCACCCAGGACAGAACAGAAGATGGCTACACCTTC.

A few counts support this clonotype. The rearrangement uses TRBV2 and TRBJ1-5, with unresolved D. The germline V gene has CDR1 SNHLY and CDR2 FYNNEI. The V end was cut by 2 bases, the J end by 4 bases, with 12 bases between. CDR3 length: 15 residues. In DNA form, the CDR3 reads TGTGCCAGCAGTGAAACCGGGCCCTCGAATCAGCCCCAGCATTTT. Amino acid sequence: CASSETGPSNQPQHF.

Ten or more counts support this clonotype. V gene TRBV2 combines with J gene TRBJ2-7; 11 bases are a match to TRBD2. The CDR3 has 13 amino acids. CDR1 SNHLY and CDR2 FYNNEI come from the germline V gene. V lost 9 bases to trimming and J lost 6 bases; unmatched junction nucleotides: 7. The CDR3 DNA reads as TGTGCCAGTACTAGCGGGGGTTCCAGCGAGCAGTACTTC. As protein: CASTSGGSSEQYF.

This clonotype was seen repeatedly, ten times or more. This sequence joins TRBV9 and TRBJ1-2; D gene unclear. Germline assignment: CDR1 SGDLS and CDR2 YYNGEE. The ends were cut back, 3 bases at V and 3 bases at J, with 6 bases in the middle. This CDR3 has 12 amino acids. In DNA form, the CDR3 reads TGTGCCAGCAGCGCATACGACTATGGCTACACCTTC. Translated, it gives CASSAYDYGYTF.

This chain connects TRBV7-6 to TRBJ1-1; D is ambiguous. Deletions cut 6 bases from V and 2 bases from J, with 13 bases between. The CDR3 has 14 amino acids. Germline V gene sequence: CDR1 SGHVS, CDR2 FNYEAQ. CDR3 sequence (DNA): TGTGCCAGCAGATCCGACCAGGTCAACACTGAAGCTTTCTTT. It encodes CASRSDQVNTEAFF.

The CDR3 region has the DNA TGTGCCATTGGGACTAGCGTCACCGGGGAGCTGTTTTTT. Protein product: CAIGTSVTGELFF. The rearrangement uses TRBV10-3 and TRBJ2-2; 10 positions agree with TRBD2. V shed 9 bases, J shed 4 bases, and the junction held 2 bases outside the gene matches. CDR1 and CDR2 from the germline V gene are ENHRY and SYGVKD. CDR3 length equals 13 residues.

This clonotype showed up just once. The gene calls are TRBV7-1 and TRBJ1-6, with D perhaps matching TRBD1 (5 bases). TRBV7-1 is an ORF, with its function uncertain. CDR3 size: 13 residues. The V and J ends lost 6 bases and 9 bases respectively, with 12 bases between them. This CDR3 is CASSDAGGSPLHF. Written as DNA, the CDR3 is TGTGCCAGCAGTGACGCTGGGGGTTCACCCCTCCACTTT.

The chain carries TRBV24-1 and TRBJ2-5; D is ambiguous. Per the germline V gene, CDR1 is KGHDR and CDR2 is SFDVKD. The CDR3 runs to 11 residues. Trimming shortened V by 4 bases and J by 7 bases, and 6 bases separated the two germline ends. The DNA for the CDR3 is TGTGCCACCAGTGACTCTGGGACCCAGTACTTC. It encodes CATSDSGTQYF.

As to this clonotype: The junction differs from germline at one of its ends, possibly a read error. The V call is TRBV2, the J call TRBJ1-5; D not resolved. CDR1 and CDR2 from the germline V gene are SNHLY and FYNNEI. The length of the CDR3 is 13 residues. The CDR3 coding sequence is TGTGCCAGCAGTGTAGGGAGCAATCAGCCCCAGAATTTT. Translating gives CASSVGSNQPQNF.

This sequence joins TRBV7-3 and TRBJ1-4, with D perhaps TRBD1 (6 bases). Deletions cut 5 bases from V and 0 bases from J, with 16 bases between. Germline assignment: CDR1 SGHTA and CDR2 FQGTGA. This CDR3 is 17 amino acids long. CDR3 sequence reads: CASSPIGQIATNEKLFF. For the CDR3, the DNA is TGTGCCAGCAGCCCCATCGGACAGATTGCAACTAATGAAAAACTGTTTTTT.

This clonotype was detected a few times. This chain connects TRBV7-9 to TRBJ1-2; 9 nucleotides align to TRBD1. Per germline, CDR1 SEHNR and CDR2 FQNEAQ (reference sequence). With 5 bases clipped from V and 3 bases from J, the junction kept 13 bases outside the gene matches. The CDR3 is 17 residues long. The CDR3: CASSPPGQGLRDYGYTF. The CDR3 DNA sequence: TGTGCCAGCAGCCCACCGGGACAGGGCCTTAGGGACTATGGCTACACCTTC. Using reference TRBV7-9 and TRBJ1-2 for the parts outside the CDR3, the full variable domain is DTGVSQNPRHKITKRGQNVTFRCDPISEHNRLYWYRQTLGQGPEFLTYFQNEAQLEKSRLLSDRFSAERPKGSFSTLEIQRTEQGDSAMYLCASSPPGQGLRDYGYTFGSGTRLTVV.

This clonotype has ten or more counts. The rearrangement links TRBV2 to TRBJ1-1; no clear D gene. CDR1 is SNHLY and CDR2 is FYNNEI in the germline V gene. Trimming stripped 8 bases from V and 8 bases from J, with 15 bases between. The CDR3 has 12 amino acids. The chain's CDR3 is CASRKHQEEAFF. For the CDR3, the DNA is TGTGCCAGCCGAAAACATCAGGAGGAAGCTTTCTTT.

This clonotype was recorded many times. V gene TRBV7-3 combines with J gene TRBJ2-7; 12 bases align to TRBD1. Unmatched junction bases numbered 0, after V lost 1 base and J lost 2 bases. Germline V gives CDR1 SGHTA, CDR2 FQGTGA. The CDR3 sequence is 15 residues long. In DNA form, the CDR3 reads TGTGCCAGCAGCTTAAGGGACAGGGGGCCCTACGAGCAGTACTTC. Its translation is CASSLRDRGPYEQYF.